The rows below give T cell receptor beta chains drawn from one sample of a study of neurological immune-mediated disorders. TCRdb analysed the 5' RACE reads with MiXCR anew, one entry per CDR3 protein. In the table there are roughly 20,000 distinct CDR3 sequences, around a sixth of which are singletons. The sample was CD8+ T cells from blood. Receptor source: a woman younger than 30 with multiple sclerosis. Each CDR3 is given with its conserved first and last residue. D genes are given only for firm matches. Rows may omit the clone size; those that give it use once, few, many or a size class.

cdr3_length j_call d_call v_call clone_size cdr3_nt cdr3_aa
16 TRBJ1-6 - TRBV7-2 many TGTGCCAGCAGCTTAGACCCCAACCGGTCTGATTCACCCCTCCACTTT CASSLDPNRSDSPLHF
13 TRBJ2-7 - TRBV20-1 many TGCAGTGCTAGAGATCTAGACCCCTACGAGCAGTACTTC CSARDLDPYEQYF
17 TRBJ1-2 TRBD1 TRBV6-1 many TGTGCCTGCCTTCTTTTTACGTTTGGACAGGGGATGTATGGCTACACCTTC CACLLFTFGQGMYGYTF
14 TRBJ2-1 - TRBV6-2/TRBV6-3 many TGTGCCAGCAGTTACGGTGGGTCCTACAATGAGCAGTTCTTC CASSYGGSYNEQFF
14 TRBJ1-1 - TRBV7-2 - TGTGCCAGCAGCTTCCTCGGAGCGAACACTGAAGCTTTCTTT CASSFLGANTEAFF
15 TRBJ2-1 - TRBV10-3 many TGTGCCATCAGTGAACAGGGTAGAACCTACAATGAGCAGTTCTTC CAISEQGRTYNEQFF
15 TRBJ2-7 - TRBV29-1 medium-sized TGCAGCGTCGCTTTACATACCTCGGCGCGGGGCGAGCAGTACTTC CSVALHTSARGEQYF
13 TRBJ1-1 - TRBV7-9 - TGTGCCAGCAGCGTTCAGGGGAACACTGAAGCTTTCTTT CASSVQGNTEAFF
14 TRBJ2-7 - TRBV6-5 - TGTGCCAGCAGTTATTCTTGGCCGACCTACGAGCAGTACTTC CASSYSWPTYEQYF
18 TRBJ2-1 TRBD2 TRBV27 - TGTGCCAGCAGATTAGGGACTAGCGGGGGGGCCCCTGGCAATGAGCAGTTCTTC CASRLGTSGGAPGNEQFF
15 TRBJ2-1 TRBD2 TRBV29-1 many TGCAGCGTAGAGGGACTAGCGGGGGCCTACAATGAGCAGTTCTTC CSVEGLAGAYNEQFF
20 TRBJ2-7 TRBD2 TRBV20-1 many TGCAGTGCCCCAGGCCCCTCTAGTTTGGCTAGCGGCGCCTTATCCTACGAGCAGTACTTC CSAPGPSSLASGALSYEQYF
14 TRBJ1-1 TRBD1 TRBV12-3/TRBV12-4 many TGTGCCAGCAATGAGACAGGGGCGCGGACTGAAGCTTTCTTT CASNETGARTEAFF
13 TRBJ2-2 - TRBV6-5 many TGTGCCAGCAGTTACAAGGAAACCGGGGAGCTGTTTTTT CASSYKETGELFF
15 TRBJ2-3 - TRBV20-1 many TGCAGTGCTAGTACGGTGGGGGGGGCCAAAGATACGCAGTATTTT CSASTVGGAKDTQYF